The sequence of this T cell receptor (beta chain) was determined in a study of CDR3 diversity in severe acne. V lost 4 bases and J 0 bases, leaving 10 bases between the germline ends. The CDR3 is made up of 15 amino acids. Germline loops: CDR1 SNHLY, CDR2 FYNNEI. This clonotype has ten or more counts. A single record per CDR3 protein comes from TCRdb applying MiXCR to the PCR reads. The sample lists 79,000 or so distinct CDR3 sequences; 45% to 55% were seen once. This chain joins TRBV2 and TRBJ2-1; D is possibly TRBD1 (5 bases). The sequencing sample was made of blood. The TCR was taken from a male donor with severe acne vulgaris. The CDR3 spells CASSVWGPSYNEQFF. CDR3 nucleotide sequence: TGTGCCAGCAGTGTGTGGGGCCCCTCCTACAATGAGCAGTTCTTC. Based on the CDR3 plus reference TRBV2 and TRBJ2-1, the full variable domain is EPEVTQTPSHQVTQMGQEVILRCVPISNHLYFYWYRQILGQKVEFLVSFYNNEISEKSEIFDDQFSVERPDGSNFTLKIRSTKLEDSAMYFCASSVWGPSYNEQFFGPGTRLTVL.